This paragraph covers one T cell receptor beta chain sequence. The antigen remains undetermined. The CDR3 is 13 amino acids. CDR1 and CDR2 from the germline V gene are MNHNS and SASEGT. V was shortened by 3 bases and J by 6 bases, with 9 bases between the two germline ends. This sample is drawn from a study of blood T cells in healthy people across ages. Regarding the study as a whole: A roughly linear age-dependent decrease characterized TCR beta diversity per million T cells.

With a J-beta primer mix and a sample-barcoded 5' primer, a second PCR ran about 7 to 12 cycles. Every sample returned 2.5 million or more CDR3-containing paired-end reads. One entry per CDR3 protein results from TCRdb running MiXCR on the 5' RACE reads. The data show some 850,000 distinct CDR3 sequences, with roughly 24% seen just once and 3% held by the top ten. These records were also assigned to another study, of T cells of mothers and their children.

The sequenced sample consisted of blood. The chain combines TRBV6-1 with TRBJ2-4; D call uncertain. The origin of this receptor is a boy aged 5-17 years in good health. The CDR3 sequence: CASSDQNPNIQYF. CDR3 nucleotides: TGTGCCAGCAGTGACCAGAATCCAAACATTCAGTACTTC.